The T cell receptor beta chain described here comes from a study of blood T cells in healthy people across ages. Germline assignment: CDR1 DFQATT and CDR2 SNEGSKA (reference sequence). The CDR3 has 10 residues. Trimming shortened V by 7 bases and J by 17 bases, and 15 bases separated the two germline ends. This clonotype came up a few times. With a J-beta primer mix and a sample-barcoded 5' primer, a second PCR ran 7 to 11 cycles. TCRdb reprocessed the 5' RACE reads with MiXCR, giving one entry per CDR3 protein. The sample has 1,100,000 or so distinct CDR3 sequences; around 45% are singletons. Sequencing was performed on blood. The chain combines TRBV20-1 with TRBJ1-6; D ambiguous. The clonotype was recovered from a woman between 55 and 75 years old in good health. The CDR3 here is CSVSSEPIHF. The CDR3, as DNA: TGCAGTGTCAGTTCCGAGCCTATCCACTTT.